The sequence of this TCR beta chain was determined in a study of T-cell reconstitution after alpha-beta-depleted transplantation in children. General study points: It was reported that alpha-beta T cells came from several hundred expanded graft clones (about two months after transplant).

With regard to this clonotype: Its specificity is not known.

CDR1 SGHDT and CDR2 YYEEEE come from the germline V gene. Trimming removed 0 bases from V and 1 base from J, with 15 bases in between. The CDR3 has 17 residues. This sample's TCRbeta library carried unique molecular identifier barcodes. TCRdb passed the PCR reads through MiXCR, listing each CDR3 protein once. Of about 980,000 distinct CDR3 sequences listed, roughly 31% are singletons. The TCR comes from a boy younger than two who had a stem cell transplant for SCID, so the T cells may come from the graft donor. Sequencing used PBMCs, mostly from graft donor cells, obtained 360 days after TCRalphabeta/CD19-depleted stem cell transplant. The chain links TRBV5-6 to TRBJ2-3, with a tentative D call TRBD2 (6 bases). CDR3 region: CASSLVASGSRTDTQYF. DNA of the CDR3: TGTGCCAGCAGCTTGGTCGCGAGCGGGTCCCGCACAGATACGCAGTATTTT. Complete variable domain (other parts from reference TRBV5-6 and TRBJ2-3): DAGVTQSPTHLIKTRGQQVTLRCSPKSGHDTVSWYQQALGQGPQFIFQYYEEEERQRGNFPDRFSGHQFPNYSSELNVNALLLGDSALYLCASSLVASGSRTDTQYFGPGTRLTVL.